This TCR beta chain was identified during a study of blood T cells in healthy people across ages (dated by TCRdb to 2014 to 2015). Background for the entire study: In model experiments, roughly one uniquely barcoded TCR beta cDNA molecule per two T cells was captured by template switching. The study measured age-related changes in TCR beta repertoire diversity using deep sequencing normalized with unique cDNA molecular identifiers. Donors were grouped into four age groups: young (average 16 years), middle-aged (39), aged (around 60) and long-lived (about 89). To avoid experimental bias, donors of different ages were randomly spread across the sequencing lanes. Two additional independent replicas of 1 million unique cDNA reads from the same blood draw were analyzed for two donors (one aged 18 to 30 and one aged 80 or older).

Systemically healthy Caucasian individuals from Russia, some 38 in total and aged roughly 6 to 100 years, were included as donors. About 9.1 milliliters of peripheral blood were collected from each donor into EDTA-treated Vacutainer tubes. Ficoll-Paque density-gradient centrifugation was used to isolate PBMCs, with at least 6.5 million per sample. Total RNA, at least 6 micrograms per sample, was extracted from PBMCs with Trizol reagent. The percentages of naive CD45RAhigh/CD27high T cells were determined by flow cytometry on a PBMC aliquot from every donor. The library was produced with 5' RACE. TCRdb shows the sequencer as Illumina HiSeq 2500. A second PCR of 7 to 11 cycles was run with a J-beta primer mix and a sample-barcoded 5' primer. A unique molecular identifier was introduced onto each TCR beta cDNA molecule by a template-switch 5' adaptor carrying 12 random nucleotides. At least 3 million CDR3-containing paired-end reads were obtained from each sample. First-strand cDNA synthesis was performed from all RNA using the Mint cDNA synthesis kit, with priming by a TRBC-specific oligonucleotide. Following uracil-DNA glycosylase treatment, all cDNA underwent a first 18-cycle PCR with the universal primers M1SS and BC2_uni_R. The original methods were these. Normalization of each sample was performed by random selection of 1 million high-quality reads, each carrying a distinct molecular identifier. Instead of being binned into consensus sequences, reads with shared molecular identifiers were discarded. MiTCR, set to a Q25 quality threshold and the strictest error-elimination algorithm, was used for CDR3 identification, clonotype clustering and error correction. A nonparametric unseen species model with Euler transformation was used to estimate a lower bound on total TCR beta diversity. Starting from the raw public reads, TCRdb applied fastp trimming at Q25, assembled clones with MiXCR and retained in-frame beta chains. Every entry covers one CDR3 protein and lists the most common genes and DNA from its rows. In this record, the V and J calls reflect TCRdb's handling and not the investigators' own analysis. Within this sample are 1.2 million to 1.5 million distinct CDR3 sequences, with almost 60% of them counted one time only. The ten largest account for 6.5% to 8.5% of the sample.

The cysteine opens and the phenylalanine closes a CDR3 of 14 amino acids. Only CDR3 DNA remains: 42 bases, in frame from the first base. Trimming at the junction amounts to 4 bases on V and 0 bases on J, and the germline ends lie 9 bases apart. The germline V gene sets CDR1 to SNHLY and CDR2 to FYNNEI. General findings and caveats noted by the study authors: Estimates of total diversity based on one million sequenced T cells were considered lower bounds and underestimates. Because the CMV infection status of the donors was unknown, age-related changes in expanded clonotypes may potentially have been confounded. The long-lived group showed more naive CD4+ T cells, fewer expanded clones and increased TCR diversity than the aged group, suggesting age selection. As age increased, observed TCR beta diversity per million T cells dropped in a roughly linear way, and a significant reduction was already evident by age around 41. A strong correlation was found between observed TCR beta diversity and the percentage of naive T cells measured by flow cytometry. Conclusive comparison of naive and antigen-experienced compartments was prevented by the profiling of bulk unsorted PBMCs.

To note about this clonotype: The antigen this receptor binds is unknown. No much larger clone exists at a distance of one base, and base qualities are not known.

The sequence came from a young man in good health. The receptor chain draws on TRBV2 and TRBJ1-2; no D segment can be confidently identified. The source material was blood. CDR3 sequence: CASSGSRANYGYTF. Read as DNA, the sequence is TGTGCCAGCAGTGGCTCAAGAGCTAACTATGGCTACACCTTC. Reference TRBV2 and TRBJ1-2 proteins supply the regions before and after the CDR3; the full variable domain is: EPEVTQTPSHQVTQMGQEVILRCVPISNHLYFYWYRQILGQKVEFLVSFYNNEISEKSEIFDDQFSVERPDGSNFTLKIRSTKLEDSAMYFCASSGSRANYGYTFGSGTRLTVV.